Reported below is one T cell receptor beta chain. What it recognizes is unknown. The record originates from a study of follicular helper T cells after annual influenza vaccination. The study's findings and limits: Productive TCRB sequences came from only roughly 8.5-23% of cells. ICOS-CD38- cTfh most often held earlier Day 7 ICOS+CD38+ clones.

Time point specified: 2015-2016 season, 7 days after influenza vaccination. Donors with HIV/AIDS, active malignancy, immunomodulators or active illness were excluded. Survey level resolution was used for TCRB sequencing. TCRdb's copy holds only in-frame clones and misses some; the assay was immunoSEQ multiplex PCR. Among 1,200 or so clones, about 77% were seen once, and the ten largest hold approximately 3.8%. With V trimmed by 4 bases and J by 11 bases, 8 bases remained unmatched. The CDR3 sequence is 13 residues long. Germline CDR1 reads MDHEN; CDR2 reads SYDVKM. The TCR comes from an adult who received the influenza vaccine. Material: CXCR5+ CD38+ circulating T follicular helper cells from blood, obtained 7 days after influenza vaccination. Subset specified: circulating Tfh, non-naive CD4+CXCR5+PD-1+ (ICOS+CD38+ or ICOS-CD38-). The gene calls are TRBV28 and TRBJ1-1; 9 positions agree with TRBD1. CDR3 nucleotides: TGTGCCAGCAGTTGGGGACAGGGTTTGGCCGCTTTCTTT. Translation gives CASSWGQGLAAFF.